This record concerns one T cell receptor (beta chain) sequence. Its antigen is currently unknown. CDR3 length equals 11 residues. V was shortened by 6 bases and J by 8 bases, with 11 bases between the two germline ends. Germline V lookup: CDR1 DFQATT, CDR2 SNEGSKA (reference sequence). This sample is part of a study of T cell responses to AZD1222 COVID-19 vaccine. Broader study findings: Regions 160-218 and 743-854 dominated among vaccine-associated CD4 TCRs spanning spike. There were mostly white British donors and more females than males, and clonal diversity was possibly underestimated. Variant regions that are unmutated are reportedly the target of nearly half of spike-specific TCRs.

Clones were sequenced by immunoSEQ multiplex PCR, and TCRdb holds only the in-frame ones, with some missing. In the table there are 80,000 or so clones, approximately 80% of which are singletons. The V call is TRBV20-1, the J call TRBJ2-1, with D maybe TRBD1 (6 bases). The clonotype originates from an adult who received the MenACWY meningococcal vaccine as a control. This specimen consisted of peripheral blood, obtained 28 days after the second dose of the MenACWY control vaccine. The CDR3 loop reads CSAKDRYEQFF. The CDR3 nucleotides read TGCAGTGCCAAAGACAGGTATGAGCAGTTCTTC.